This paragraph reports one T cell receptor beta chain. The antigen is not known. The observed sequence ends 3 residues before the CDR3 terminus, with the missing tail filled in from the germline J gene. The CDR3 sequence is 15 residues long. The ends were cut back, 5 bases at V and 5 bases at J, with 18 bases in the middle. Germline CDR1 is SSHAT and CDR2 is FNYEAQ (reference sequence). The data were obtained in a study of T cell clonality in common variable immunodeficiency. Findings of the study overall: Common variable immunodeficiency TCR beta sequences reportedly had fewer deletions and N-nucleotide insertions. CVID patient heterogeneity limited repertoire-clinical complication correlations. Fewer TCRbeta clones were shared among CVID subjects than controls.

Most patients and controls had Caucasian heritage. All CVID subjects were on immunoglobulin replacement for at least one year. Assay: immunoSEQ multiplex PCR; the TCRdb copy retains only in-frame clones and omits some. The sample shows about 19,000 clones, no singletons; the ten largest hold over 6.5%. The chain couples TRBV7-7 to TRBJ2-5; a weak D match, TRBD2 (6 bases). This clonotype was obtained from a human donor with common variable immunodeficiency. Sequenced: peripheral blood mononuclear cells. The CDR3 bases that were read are TGTGCCAGCAGCCCGGGGGTGGATCGGGCGGAGACC. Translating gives CASSPGVDRAET. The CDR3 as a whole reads CASSPGVDRAETQYF.